These 30 T cell receptor beta chains originate from one sample sequenced in a study of preoperative IRX-2 immunotherapy in early breast cancer. The method was immunoSEQ multiplex PCR; TCRdb's version includes in-frame clones alone and lacks a portion of them. Here the sample spans around 95,000 clones, roughly 85% being singletons. The treatment: preoperative locoregional IRX-2 cytokine immunotherapy. The material sequenced was tumor tissue, taken after IRX-2 immunotherapy. The receptors originated from a human donor with breast cancer.

Comment on this clone: The junction departs from the called germline gene at one end, perhaps through a read error. V gene TRBV28 combines with J gene TRBJ1-3; no clear D gene. Per germline, CDR1 MDHEN and CDR2 SYDVKM. The CDR3 loop spans 15 amino acids. CDR3 loop: CASSITRPSRNTIYF. The DNA for the CDR3 is TGTGCCAGCAGTATAACACGGCCCTCTCGAAACACCATATATTTT.

The J gene is TRBJ2-7, the V gene TRBV30; TRBD2 matches 10 bases. The CDR3 is 17 amino acids. Losses at the gene ends were 5 bases for V and 1 base for J; bases not matched to a gene: 14. Germline CDR1 GTSNPN, CDR2 SVGIG (reference sequence). The CDR3 here is CAWSTSGVPMFSYEQYF. CDR3 nucleotides: TGTGCCTGGTCTACTAGCGGGGTCCCGATGTTTTCCTACGAGCAGTACTTC.

The chain is built from TRBV19 and TRBJ2-7; D is ambiguous. V lost 3 bases and J 6 bases, leaving 15 bases between the germline ends. Germline loops: CDR1 LNHDA, CDR2 SQIVND (reference sequence). CDR3 length: 14 residues. The CDR3 spells CASSIQAETSEQYF. CDR3 bases: TGTGCCAGTAGTATCCAGGCAGAAACCTCCGAGCAGTACTTC.

The V and J genes are TRBV19 and TRBJ2-5; D unresolved. Germline loops: CDR1 LNHDA, CDR2 SQIVND (reference sequence). The V end was cut by 3 bases, the J end by 2 bases, with 7 bases between. The CDR3 runs to 13 residues. CDR3 sequence reads: CASSIGGQETQYF. As DNA, the CDR3 is TGTGCCAGTAGTATCGGCGGTCAAGAGACCCAGTACTTC.

The V gene is TRBV12-5, the J gene TRBJ2-2, with 7 bases identical to TRBD1. This CDR3 spans 14 amino acids. Per the germline V gene, CDR1 is LGHNT and CDR2 is FRNRAP. DNA of the CDR3: TGTGCCAGCAACCAACAGGGGTACACCGGGGAGCTGTTTTTT. This translates into CASNQQGYTGELFF.

The V and J genes are TRBV19 and TRBJ1-5; no firm D call. V lost 2 bases, J lost 4 bases, and 12 bases lay in between. The CDR3 loop spans 15 amino acids. The V gene's germline CDR1 is LNHDA and CDR2 SQIVND (reference sequence). The chain's CDR3 is CASSIKNQANQPQHF. Written as DNA, the CDR3 is TGTGCCAGTAGTATAAAAAACCAAGCGAATCAGCCCCAGCATTTT. Together with reference TRBV19 and TRBJ1-5, the CDR3 gives the full variable domain: DGGITQSPKYLFRKEGQNVTLSCEQNLNHDAMYWYRQDPGQGLRLIYYSQIVNDFQKGDIAEGYSVSREKKESFPLTVTSAQKNPTAFYLCASSIKNQANQPQHFGDGTRLSIL.

This clone was seen only once. The V and J genes are TRBV29-1 and TRBJ1-1; possibly TRBD1 for D (5 bases). Germline V gene sequence: CDR1 SQVTM, CDR2 ANQGSEA. This CDR3 spans 12 amino acids. V lost 3 bases and J 11 bases, leaving 16 bases between the germline ends. In DNA, the CDR3 is TGCAGCGTTGACGTTGTTGGGGGGAGTGCTTTCTTT. It yields the protein CSVDVVGGSAFF.

In its sample, this clone was seen a few times. This chain's CDR3 is CASSLGTGTGNTIYF. DNA of the CDR3: TGCGCCAGCAGCTTAGGAACAGGGACTGGAAACACCATATATTTT. The chain is built from TRBV5-1 and TRBJ1-3; D perhaps matches TRBD1 (6 bases). Germline CDR1 and CDR2: SGHRS and YFSETQ. V was clipped by 2 bases and J by 2 bases, with 11 bases between them. There are 15 residues in the CDR3.

The table lists this clone with a few counts. The chain is built from TRBV19 and TRBJ2-2, with D hard to call. Germline V CDR1 and CDR2: LNHDA, SQIVND (reference sequence). V was shortened by 6 bases and J by 3 bases, with 17 bases between the two germline ends. The CDR3 spans 16 residues. The CDR3 DNA is TGTGCCAGTAGATACCACGAGGACCGGGACACCGGGGAGCTGTTTTTT. It translates to CASRYHEDRDTGELFF.

In this sample, this clone turned up once. The V and J genes are TRBV6-8 and TRBJ2-6; no clear D gene. The CDR3 extends over 14 amino acids. Between the trimmed V and J ends, which lost 6 bases and 4 bases, there was a span of 10 bases. CDR1 is MNHGY and CDR2 is SAAAGT in the germline V gene. CDR3 nucleotides: TGTGCCAGCAGGACGCTGTTCGGGGCCAACGTCCTGACTTTC. Its protein is CASRTLFGANVLTF.

The genes are TRBV19 and TRBJ1-6; a weak D match, TRBD1 (5 bases). V gave up 2 bases and J gave up 4 bases, with 12 bases separating them. The CDR3 is 16 residues long. CDR1 LNHDA and CDR2 SQIVND come from the germline V gene (reference sequence). CDR3 coding DNA: TGTGCCAGTAGTATAATGGGACCGTTGTATAATTCACCCCTCCACTTT. This translates into CASSIMGPLYNSPLHF.

This chain connects TRBV29-1 to TRBJ1-4; 11 bases align to TRBD1. After removal of 6 bases from V and 7 bases from J, the junction contained 7 bases not matched to a gene. This CDR3 comprises 14 residues. Germline CDR1 reads SQVTM; CDR2 reads ANQGSEA. DNA of the CDR3: TGCAGCGTCTCTGAGGGGACAGGGGGTGAAAAACTGTTTTTT. Its protein product is CSVSEGTGGEKLFF.

The genes are TRBV6-8 and TRBJ2-7; TRBD2 is a possible D gene (6 bases). V was cut by 2 bases and J by 6 bases, with 8 bases left in between. Per the germline V gene, CDR1 is MNHGY and CDR2 is SAAAGT. The CDR3 consists of 12 residues. CDR3 amino acids: CASSYRGSEQYF. DNA for the CDR3: TGTGCCAGCAGTTACCGGGGGAGCGAGCAGTACTTC.

The rearrangement links TRBV6-8 to TRBJ2-7; 7 nucleotides agree with TRBD1. V shed 6 bases and J 3 bases; nucleotides not matched to a gene: 5. Germline V CDR1 and CDR2: MNHGY, SAAAGT. CDR3 length: 13 amino acids. The CDR3 reads CASRGTGVYEQYF. In DNA, the CDR3 is TGTGCCAGCAGGGGTACAGGGGTCTACGAGCAGTACTTC.

The rearrangement uses TRBV22-1 and TRBJ2-7. TRBV22-1 is labeled a pseudogene. This CDR3 contains 14 residues. CDR3 protein: CASSERAVGYEQYF. CDR3 DNA: TGTGCCAGCAGTGAACGGGCTGTAGGTTACGAGCAGTACTTC.

This clone has more than one count but fewer than ten. This chain joins TRBV18 and TRBJ2-2, with 7 bases that match TRBD1. The CDR3 totals 16 residues. V trimming: 6 bases; J trimming: 0 bases; junction bases outside the gene matches: 7. CDR1 KGHSH and CDR2 LQKENI come from the germline V gene. The CDR3 DNA is TGTGCCAGCTCGCCGCGGACAGGAGCGAACACCGGGGAGCTGTTTTTT. This sequence encodes CASSPRTGANTGELFF. The whole variable domain, remainder taken from reference TRBV18 and TRBJ2-2, is NAGVMQNPRHLVRRRGQEARLRCSPMKGHSHVYWYRQLPEEGLKFMVYLQKENIIDESGMPKERFSAEFPKEGPSILRIQQVVRGDSAAYFCASSPRTGANTGELFFGEGSRLTVL.

This clone showed up just a few times. The V gene is TRBV5-1, the J gene TRBJ1-4; 8 nucleotides match TRBD1. From germline, CDR1 is SGHRS and CDR2 YFSETQ. Trimming removed 9 bases from V and 2 bases from J; junction bases left unmatched: 12. This CDR3 is 16 amino acids long. CDR3 nucleotides: TGCGCCAACGGAGTGGACAGGGATGTCACTAATGAAAAACTGTTTTTT. It codes for CANGVDRDVTNEKLFF.

The V and J genes are TRBV6-8 and TRBJ1-1; TRBD1 agrees at 9 bases. The V gene end was trimmed by 8 bases and the J gene end by 4 bases; junction bases not matched to a gene: 8. Germline V gives CDR1 MNHGY, CDR2 SAAAGT. The CDR3 has 14 amino acids. The CDR3: CASRDRVEGTEAFF. DNA of the CDR3: TGTGCCAGCCGGGACAGGGTCGAGGGCACTGAAGCTTTCTTT.

The rearrangement uses TRBV11-3 and TRBJ2-2, with 7 bases aligning to TRBD1. Germline trimming cut 4 bases from V and 7 bases from J; bases unmatched to any gene: 9. The CDR3 extends over 15 amino acids. In germline, CDR1 is SGHNT, CDR2 YENEEA. The CDR3 sequence is CASSWRQGWDGELFF. Here the CDR3 DNA reads TGTGCCAGCAGCTGGCGACAGGGTTGGGACGGGGAGCTGTTTTTT.

The gene calls are TRBV7-6 and TRBJ2-7; D perhaps matches TRBD2 (6 bases). V was trimmed by 3 bases and J by 7 bases, leaving 19 bases between them. Germline CDR1 and CDR2: SGHVS and FNYEAQ. The CDR3 length is 15 residues. CDR3 in DNA: TGTGCCAGCAGCTTGTCTGTCAGGGACTTACGGGAGCAGTACTTC. Its translation is CASSLSVRDLREQYF.

V gene TRBV15 combines with J gene TRBJ2-5; tentatively, D is TRBD1 (5 bases). CDR3 length equals 18 residues. Trimming stripped 0 bases from V and 2 bases from J, with 19 bases between. CDR1 is LNHNV and CDR2 is YYDKDF in the germline V gene (reference sequence). The CDR3 DNA reads as TGTGCCACCAGCAGAGATCTGGTTGGAAGGGGCCTTCAAGAGACCCAGTACTTC. Amino acids: CATSRDLVGRGLQETQYF.

This chain connects TRBV5-1 to TRBJ1-5; D is possibly TRBD1 (6 bases). V gave up 5 bases and J gave up 0 bases, with 12 bases separating them. The germline V gene has CDR1 SGHRS and CDR2 YFSETQ. The CDR3 loop spans 15 amino acids. CDR3 sequence: CASSVDSYSNQPQHF. The CDR3 DNA follows: TGCGCCAGCAGTGTGGACAGCTATAGCAATCAGCCCCAGCATTTT.

The genes are TRBV5-1 and TRBJ2-2; possibly TRBD1 or TRBD2 for D (5 bases each). V was pared by 0 bases and J by 5 bases, with 11 bases between. In germline, CDR1 is SGHRS, CDR2 YFSETQ. The CDR3 consists of 15 residues. CDR3 sequence reads: CASSLGGTDTGELFF. CDR3 bases: TGCGCCAGCAGCTTGGGAGGGACGGATACCGGGGAGCTGTTTTTT.

The V call is TRBV10-2, the J call TRBJ2-5, with 9 bases identical to TRBD2. The J segment lost 5 bases and the V segment lost 2 bases, leaving 6 bases of the junction unmatched. The CDR3 contains 15 residues. Germline CDR1 and CDR2: WSHSY and SAAADI. The CDR3 protein is CASSEARGGGETQYF. The CDR3 DNA reads as TGCGCCAGCAGTGAGGCGCGGGGGGGCGGGGAGACCCAGTACTTC.

The chain carries TRBV6-8 and TRBJ2-1; 7 positions match TRBD2. Per the germline V gene, CDR1 is MNHGY and CDR2 is SAAAGT. With 5 bases clipped from V and 9 bases from J, the junction kept 7 bases outside the gene matches. The CDR3 loop spans 13 amino acids. CDR3 protein: CASSVTPGGEQFF. As DNA, the CDR3 is TGTGCCAGCAGTGTAACTCCGGGGGGTGAGCAGTTCTTC.

A single count supports this clone. The chain recombines TRBV6-8 with TRBJ2-3; D ambiguous. V lost 2 bases and J lost 6, with 12 bases in between. CDR1 is MNHGY, CDR2 SAAAGT, per germline. The CDR3 spans 14 residues. The CDR3 reads CASSYASKRDTQYF. The CDR3 DNA sequence: TGTGCCAGCAGTTACGCGTCGAAAAGGGATACGCAGTATTTT.

V gene TRBV2 combines with J gene TRBJ2-1; 9 bases map to TRBD2. Germline V gene data show CDR1 as SNHLY and CDR2 as FYNNEI. The V gene end was trimmed by 6 bases and the J gene end by 9 bases; junction bases not matched to a gene: 15. This CDR3 is 16 amino acids long. CDR3 DNA sequence: TGTGCCAGCAGCTTTAGGGGACTAGCTACTTTAGGTGAGCAGTTCTTC. Translation: CASSFRGLATLGEQFF. The whole variable domain, filled in from reference TRBV2 and TRBJ2-1, reads EPEVTQTPSHQVTQMGQEVILRCVPISNHLYFYWYRQILGQKVEFLVSFYNNEISEKSEIFDDQFSVERPDGSNFTLKIRSTKLEDSAMYFCASSFRGLATLGEQFFGPGTRLTVL.

The chain employs TRBV7-7 and TRBJ2-1; the match to TRBD2 covers 11 bases. The V segment lost 5 bases and the J segment 3 bases; nucleotides outside the gene matches: 6. The V gene's germline CDR1 is SSHAT and CDR2 FNYEAQ (reference sequence). The CDR3 is 16 residues long. Here the CDR3 reads CASSQTGTSGYNEQFF. The DNA of the CDR3 is TGTGCCAGCAGCCAGACCGGGACTAGCGGCTACAATGAGCAGTTCTTC.

The chain links TRBV23-1 to TRBJ1-1, with D unclear. Being an ORF, TRBV23-1 has a function that is uncertain. The CDR3 length is 15 residues. The V and J ends lost 1 base and 1 base respectively, with 10 bases between them. Here the CDR3 DNA reads TGCGCCAGCAGTCAATGGCAGAGACCGAACACTGAAGCTTTCTTT. This encodes CASSQWQRPNTEAFF.

This sequence joins TRBV19 and TRBJ1-4, with unresolved D. Trimming took off 3 bases at V and 8 bases at J, with 19 bases between the two ends. The CDR3 spans 16 residues. Germline loops: CDR1 LNHDA, CDR2 SQIVND (reference sequence). For the CDR3, the DNA is TGTGCCAGTAGTATGACCCGGGCCGCGGGCGAGGAAAAACTGTTTTTT. Its translation: CASSMTRAAGEEKLFF.